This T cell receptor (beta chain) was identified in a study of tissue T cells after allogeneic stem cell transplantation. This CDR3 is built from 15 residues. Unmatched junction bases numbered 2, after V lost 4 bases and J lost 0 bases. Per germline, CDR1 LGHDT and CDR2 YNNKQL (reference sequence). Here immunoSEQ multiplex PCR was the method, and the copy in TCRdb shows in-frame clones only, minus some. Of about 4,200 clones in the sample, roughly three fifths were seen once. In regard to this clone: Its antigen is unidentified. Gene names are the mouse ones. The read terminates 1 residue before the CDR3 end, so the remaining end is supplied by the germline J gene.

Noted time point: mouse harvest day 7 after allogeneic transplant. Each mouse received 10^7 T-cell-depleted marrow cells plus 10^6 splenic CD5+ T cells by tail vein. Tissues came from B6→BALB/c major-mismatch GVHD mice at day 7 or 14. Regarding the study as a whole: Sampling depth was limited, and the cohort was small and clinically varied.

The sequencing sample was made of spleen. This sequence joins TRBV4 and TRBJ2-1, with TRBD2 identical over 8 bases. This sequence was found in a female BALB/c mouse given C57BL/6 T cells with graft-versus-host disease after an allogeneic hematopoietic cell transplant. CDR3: CASSSTGVNYAEQFF. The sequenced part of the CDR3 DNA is TGTGCCAGCAGCTCGACTGGGGTTAACTATGCTGAGCAGTTC.